The 29 T cell receptor beta chains below were found in one sample sequenced in a study of T cells in localized non-small cell lung cancer. Produced via immunoSEQ multiplex PCR; TCRdb's table is partial and in-frame only. In the table there are under 50,000 clones, about 85% of which are singletons. Sequencing used PBMCs, obtained before any cancer treatment. The receptors derive from a man aged 40-75 years with stage II lung adenocarcinoma.

This clone was found a few times. This rearrangement joins TRBV5-1 to TRBJ1-6; D is possibly TRBD1 (6 bases). Trimming left V 4 bases short and J 10 bases short, with 12 bases between. Germline V CDR1 and CDR2: SGHRS, YFSETQ. The CDR3 length is 13 residues. For the CDR3, the DNA is TGCGCCAGCAGCCCAGGACAGTTATCACCCCTCCACTTT. It codes for CASSPGQLSPLHF.

The rearrangement uses TRBV5-4 and TRBJ2-5, with 9 bases matching TRBD2. CDR3 length: 19 amino acids. The V gene's germline CDR1 is SGHNT and CDR2 YYREEE (reference sequence). J lost 3 bases, V lost 5 bases, and 20 bases had no gene match. DNA for the CDR3: TGTGCCAGCAGTTCCCCCGGGCGGGCGGGGGGGCCATTAGAAGAGACCCAGTACTTC. Translating it yields CASSSPGRAGGPLEETQYF.

The sample holds a few counts of this clone. The genes are TRBV15 and TRBJ1-2, with no clear D. This CDR3 has 16 amino acids. The germline V gene encodes CDR1 LNHNV and CDR2 YYDKDF (reference sequence). V lost 0 bases to trimming and J lost 2 bases, with 13 bases between them. The CDR3 sequence: CATSRDSPGGNYGYTF. The CDR3 nucleotides are TGTGCCACCAGCAGAGACAGTCCAGGTGGGAACTATGGCTACACCTTC.

The V gene is TRBV5-5, the J gene TRBJ2-5; D perhaps matches TRBD1 (6 bases). With 4 bases removed from V and 9 bases from J, the gap between germline ends came to 22 bases. This CDR3 spans 15 amino acids. CDR1 is SGHKS, CDR2 YYEKEE, per germline (reference sequence). CDR3 DNA: TGTGCCAGCAGCAGGTCAACGGACAGCCCAGGGGCCCAGTACTTC. Its translation: CASSRSTDSPGAQYF.

This chain connects TRBV18 to TRBJ2-5; 7 bases are shared with TRBD1. CDR1 KGHSH and CDR2 LQKENI come from the germline V gene. CDR3 length equals 15 residues. Losses at the gene ends were 3 bases for V and 1 base for J; bases not matched to a gene: 5. CDR3 bases: TGTGCCAGCTCACCCCGTGGACAGGTCCAAGAGACCCAGTACTTC. It is translated as CASSPRGQVQETQYF.

This chain links TRBV18 with TRBJ2-5; 7 bases match TRBD2. CDR3 length equals 17 residues. Germline CDR1 reads KGHSH; CDR2 reads LQKENI. The trim removed 4 bases at V and 2 bases at J, leaving 13 bases unmatched. The CDR3 DNA sequence: TGTGCCAGCTCACTCGCCCGCCGGGCGGGGGTACAAGAGACCCAGTACTTC. This translates into CASSLARRAGVQETQYF.

The chain carries TRBV11-3 and TRBJ2-1, with D perhaps matching TRBD2 (5 bases). Germline CDR1 and CDR2: SGHNT and YENEEA. Trimming took 3 bases from V and 8 from J, leaving 8 bases between them. The length of the CDR3 is 12 residues. CDR3 in amino acids: CASSLIGDEQFF. The CDR3 DNA reads as TGTGCCAGCAGCTTGATCGGGGATGAGCAGTTCTTC.

CDR3 sequence reads: CASSLISSPLHF. In nucleotides, the CDR3 is TGTGCCAGCAGCTTGATAAGTTCACCCCTCCACTTT. The chain joins TRBV5-5 to TRBJ1-6, with D unclear. CDR1 is SGHKS, CDR2 YYEKEE, per germline (reference sequence). The V gene lost 1 base and the J gene lost 9 bases, with 5 bases spanning the gap. The CDR3 runs to 12 residues.

The chain combines TRBV5-6 with TRBJ1-2, with D possibly being TRBD1 (6 bases). The CDR3 contains 13 residues. The germline V gene has CDR1 SGHDT and CDR2 YYEEEE. V lost 4 bases and J 8 bases, leaving 15 bases between the germline ends. The CDR3 nucleotides read TGTGCCAGCAGCCTCGGACAGCGAGGAGGCTACACCTTC. Its protein is CASSLGQRGGYTF.

CDR3 DNA: TGCGCCAGCAGCATAGGGGGGAGAAACTCCTACGAGCAGTACTTC. As protein: CASSIGGRNSYEQYF. This chain connects TRBV5-1 to TRBJ2-7; D might be TRBD1 or TRBD2, each matching 6 bases. Between the trimmed V and J ends, which lost 4 bases and 0 bases, there was a span of 14 bases. Germline V lookup: CDR1 SGHRS, CDR2 YFSETQ. The CDR3 extends over 15 amino acids. Complete variable domain (other parts from reference TRBV5-1 and TRBJ2-7): KAGVTQTPRYLIKTRGQQVTLSCSPISGHRSVSWYQQTPGQGLQFLFEYFSETQRNKGNFPGRFSGRQFSNSRSEMNVSTLELGDSALYLCASSIGGRNSYEQYFGPGTRLTVT.

This chain connects TRBV5-6 to TRBJ2-7; weak D call: TRBD2 (6 bases). Trimming cost V 5 bases and J 4 bases, with 13 bases left between them. CDR1 and CDR2 (germline): SGHDT, YYEEEE. The CDR3 has 13 residues. The CDR3 sequence: CASRLRGTYEQYV. The CDR3 DNA reads as TGTGCCAGCAGGCTGAGAGGGACTTACGAGCAGTACGTC.

The rearrangement links TRBV7-2 to TRBJ2-1; no firm D call. The CDR3 is 15 amino acids. The germline gives CDR1 SGHTA, CDR2 FQGNSA. Deletions cut 5 bases from V and 8 bases from J, with 19 bases between. CDR3 in amino acids: CASSPRRRGNDEQFF. Here the CDR3 DNA reads TGTGCCAGCAGCCCCCGTAGGCGAGGCAACGATGAGCAGTTCTTC.

V is TRBV30 and J is TRBJ1-2; D gene uncertain. The CDR3 is 13 residues long. CDR1 is GTSNPN and CDR2 is SVGIG in the germline V gene (reference sequence). Trimming pared 0 bases from V and 0 bases from J, leaving 5 bases between. The CDR3 loop is CAWSVPPNYGYTF. The CDR3 region has the DNA TGTGCCTGGAGTGTTCCGCCTAACTATGGCTACACCTTC. Complete variable domain (other parts from reference TRBV30 and TRBJ1-2): SQTIHQWPATLVQPVGSPLSLECTVEGTSNPNLYWYRQAAGRGLQLLFYSVGIGQISSEVPQNLSASRPQDRQFILSSKKLLLSDSGFYLCAWSVPPNYGYTFGSGTRLTVV.

The chain combines TRBV19 with TRBJ1-1, with D possibly matching TRBD1 (6 bases). The V end was cut by 7 bases, the J end by 5 bases, with 29 bases between. CDR3 length: 18 residues. The V gene's germline CDR1 is LNHDA and CDR2 SQIVND (reference sequence). The CDR3 DNA is TGTGCCAGTAAAGACCCAAGGGGGGGCGCGTTTGGGTGGACTGAAGCTTTCTTT. Its protein product is CASKDPRGGAFGWTEAFF.

V and J are TRBV5-4 and TRBJ2-3; no reliable D call. The CDR3 length is 13 residues. CDR1 and CDR2 (germline): SGHNT, YYREEE (reference sequence). V was shortened by 2 bases and J by 4 bases, with 8 bases between the two germline ends. CDR3 amino acids: CASSLKVSDTQYF. DNA of the CDR3: TGTGCCAGCAGCTTAAAGGTGTCAGATACGCAGTATTTT.

The chain carries TRBV5-4 and TRBJ1-6; 7 bases fit TRBD1. V dropped 2 bases and J dropped 5; count of bases not matched to a gene: 1. The CDR3 totals 14 residues. The germline gives CDR1 SGHNT, CDR2 YYREEE (reference sequence). DNA of the CDR3: TGTGCCAGCAGCTTAGGACAGGATAATTCACCCCTCCACTTT. Translating gives CASSLGQDNSPLHF.

The chain combines TRBV7-7 with TRBJ2-2; D ambiguous. The CDR3 length is 13 residues. Germline-derived CDR1 and CDR2 are SSHAT and FNYEAQ (reference sequence). V was pared by 5 bases and J by 6 bases, with 10 bases between. The chain's CDR3 is CASSPSRAGELFF. The CDR3 region has the DNA TGTGCCAGCAGCCCCTCTAGGGCCGGGGAGCTGTTTTTT.

This rearrangement joins TRBV6-5 to TRBJ1-2, with 7 positions matching TRBD1. Germline loops: CDR1 MNHEY, CDR2 SVGAGI. This CDR3 spans 15 amino acids. V lost 0 bases to trimming and J lost 8 bases; unmatched junction nucleotides: 9. The CDR3 region has the DNA TGTGCCAGCAGTTACTCCAGATACAGGGGTTTGGGCTACACCTTC. It specifies CASSYSRYRGLGYTF.

This chain connects TRBV6-5 to TRBJ2-2; TRBD2 agrees at 9 bases. Trimming removed 0 bases from V and 6 bases from J; junction bases left unmatched: 5. The CDR3 has 16 amino acids. CDR1 is MNHEY and CDR2 is SVGAGI in the germline V gene. The CDR3 DNA reads as TGTGCCAGCAGTTACTCAGCGGGGGGTGGGTCCGGGGAGCTGTTTTTT. It translates to CASSYSAGGGSGELFF.

V is TRBV19 and J is TRBJ1-1; D gene uncertain. Germline lookup yields CDR1 LNHDA and CDR2 SQIVND (reference sequence). Trimming took 4 bases from V and 1 from J, leaving 13 bases between them. This CDR3 has 15 amino acids. The CDR3 nucleotides read TGTGCCAGTAGTAGTCGACCGAACGGGAACACTGAAGCTTTCTTT. It translates to CASSSRPNGNTEAFF.

The chain links TRBV10-2 to TRBJ1-5; 9 nucleotides align to TRBD1. V lost 0 bases, J lost 7 bases, and 1 base stayed unmatched. Germline V gene sequence: CDR1 WSHSY, CDR2 SAAADI. This CDR3 has 14 amino acids. DNA for the CDR3: TGCGCCAGCAGTGAGTCAGACAGGGGGCAGCCCCAGCATTTT. This sequence encodes CASSESDRGQPQHF.

The rearrangement uses TRBV4-2 and TRBJ1-5; the D gene is possibly TRBD1 (5 bases). The germline gives CDR1 LGHNA, CDR2 YNFKEQ. The CDR3 runs 15 residues. V was trimmed by 0 bases and J by 7 bases, leaving 13 bases between them. Here the CDR3 DNA reads TGTGCCAGCAGCCAAGATCTGCAGGAGGGGCAGCCCCAGCATTTT. This translates into CASSQDLQEGQPQHF.

A few counts support this clone. J is TRBJ2-6 and V is TRBV6-6; D uncertain. V shed 2 bases and J shed 2 bases, with 1 base lying between them. CDR3 length: 13 residues. Germline V lookup: CDR1 MNHNY, CDR2 SVGAGI (reference sequence). In DNA form, the CDR3 reads TGTGCCAGCAGTTACCCTGGGGCCAACGTCCTGACTTTC. It is translated as CASSYPGANVLTF.

This clone was counted a single time. The chain uses TRBV4-2 and TRBJ1-4, with D possibly being TRBD1 (6 bases). Germline CDR1 is LGHNA and CDR2 is YNFKEQ. The CDR3 covers 15 residues. Trimming shortened V by 3 bases and J by 8 bases, and 16 bases separated the two germline ends. CDR3 nucleotide sequence: TGTGCCAGCAGCCAGGGAGGGGGAGTAGGGGAAAAACTGTTTTTT. It codes for CASSQGGGVGEKLFF.

V usage is TRBV5-6 and J usage is TRBJ2-1, with D possibly TRBD1 on 5 matching bases. Germline-derived CDR1 and CDR2 are SGHDT and YYEEEE. The V and J ends lost 4 bases and 0 bases respectively, with 8 bases between them. There are 14 residues in the CDR3. The CDR3 is CASSPGSSYNEQFF. The CDR3 region has the DNA TGTGCCAGCAGCCCAGGGTCCTCCTACAATGAGCAGTTCTTC. The whole variable domain, filled in from reference TRBV5-6 and TRBJ2-1, reads DAGVTQSPTHLIKTRGQQVTLRCSPKSGHDTVSWYQQALGQGPQFIFQYYEEEERQRGNFPDRFSGHQFPNYSSELNVNALLLGDSALYLCASSPGSSYNEQFFGPGTRLTVL.

The chain joins TRBV18 to TRBJ1-5, with D maybe TRBD1 (5 bases). This CDR3 has 13 amino acids. V gave up 3 bases and J gave up 5 bases, with 8 bases separating them. The germline V gene has CDR1 KGHSH and CDR2 LQKENI. In DNA, the CDR3 is TGTGCCAGCTCACCCGACAGATATCAGCCCCAGCATTTT. Its translation is CASSPDRYQPQHF.

The chain recombines TRBV2 with TRBJ1-2; no reliable D call. CDR1 and CDR2 from the germline V gene are SNHLY and FYNNEI. This CDR3 has 13 amino acids. Trimming removed 10 bases at V and 5 bases at J, with 17 bases between. CDR3 in amino acids: CATRPDGVYGYTF. CDR3 bases: TGTGCCACCAGGCCGGACGGGGTTTATGGCTACACCTTC.

The genes are TRBV7-6 and TRBJ2-7, with D maybe TRBD1 (6 bases). Germline assignment: CDR1 SGHVS and CDR2 FNYEAQ. The CDR3 is 14 amino acids. V was pared by 1 base and J by 3 bases, with 10 bases between. The CDR3 reads CASSLGGGLYEQYF. In DNA, the CDR3 is TGTGCCAGCAGCTTAGGTGGGGGCCTCTACGAGCAGTACTTC.

This clone qualifies as medium-sized. The chain carries TRBV9 and TRBJ1-1; unclear D gene. The CDR3 extends over 15 amino acids. Between the trimmed V and J ends, which lost 0 bases and 5 bases, there was a span of 14 bases. Germline CDR1 is SGDLS and CDR2 is YYNGEE. The CDR3 protein is CASSVGAARGTEAFF. The CDR3 DNA follows: TGTGCCAGCAGCGTAGGGGCAGCGAGAGGGACTGAAGCTTTCTTT.